This record covers a single TCR beta chain. The CDR3 runs to 13 residues. The V gene lost 6 bases and the J gene lost 5 bases, with 14 bases spanning the gap. The germline V gene encodes CDR1 MDHEN and CDR2 SYDVKM. Source study methods: Researchers report that nucleated cell counts were estimated from reference gene primer amplification. Using immunoSEQ multiplex PCR, the repertoire was profiled, and TCRdb retains in-frame clones only, with some absent. Clone size and the V and J calls come from that table; the DNA yielded D and trimming. The sample records about 180,000 clones, 80% being singletons. These data belong to a study of blood T cell repertoires in COVID-19. In the study overall: Material from acute and convalescent COVID-19 was sourced from the United States, Italy and Spain. From T cells, B-cell-depleted T cells, or PBMCs came the material, which was cDNA or gDNA.

The origin of this receptor is a man aged 65 to 85 with active or convalescent COVID-19. Sequences were obtained from peripheral blood. This rearrangement joins TRBV28 to TRBJ2-7; D is perhaps TRBD1 (6 bases). CDR3 amino acids: CASSIQGPHEQYF. CDR3 DNA: TGTGCCAGCAGCATACAGGGTCCCCACGAGCAGTACTTC. Full variable domain (outside the CDR3, taken from reference TRBV28 and TRBJ2-7): DVKVTQSSRYLVKRTGEKVFLECVQDMDHENMFWYRQDPGLGLRLIYFSYDVKMKEKGDIPEGYSVSREKKERFSLILESASTNQTSMYLCASSIQGPHEQYFGPGTRLTVT.